The sequence of this T cell receptor beta chain was determined in a study of neurological immune-mediated disorders (dated by TCRdb to between 2018 and 2021). Turning to the overall study: Among the approximately 35 multiple sclerosis patients, relapsing-remitting MS accounted for about 31 and secondary progressive MS accounted for 3. Peripheral blood TCR-beta repertoires from HTLV-I-associated myelopathy (HAM/TSP) patients, multiple sclerosis patients and healthy controls were compared by UMI-based sequencing. Alongside PBMC samples, the set of 106 TCR-beta libraries contained longitudinal samples, technical triplicates, and paired CD4+ and CD8+ T-cell subsets that had been sorted. The cohort comprised 65 to 75 subjects: about 14 HAM/TSP patients, some 34 multiple sclerosis patients and 20 healthy controls.

cDNA was synthesized by template-switch 5'RACE using a primer with a 10-nucleotide random unique molecular identifier that tagged each TCR transcript. Every sequencing run yielded over 170 million TCR-beta sequences covering 15-18 subjects. The RNeasy kit was used for extraction of total RNA. The KAPA Real-time Library Amplification kit was used to amplify TCR-beta VDJ regions with primers targeting the TCR constant region and the 5'RACE anchor. A first PCR added sample indexes and Illumina adaptors, after which a second PCR increased the library yield. The roughly 650 bp TCR product was size-selected on a 2% E-gel SizeSelection system after Ampure bead purification. Before pooling, libraries had their quality checked on a Bioanalyzer, their concentration measured with Qubit, and their quantity determined with the Kapa Library Quantification kit. Libraries were sequenced paired-end 2 x 150 bp on an Illumina HiSeq 2500. To increase sequence diversity, roughly 24-32% phiX was spiked into each library pool. Regarding the original processing steps: Quality-filtered reads were processed with the UMI-based MiGEC pipeline, which removed over 85% of raw TCR sequences during error correction. IMGT germline references were used for aligning VDJ genes, and each clonotype was defined as a unique CDR3 amino acid sequence together with its V-J genes. Clonal expansion, Shannon diversity, and CDR3 relatedness (CalcPairwiseDistances, ClusterSamples) were evaluated with VDJtools, and phylogenetic trees were built with CLCbio workbench. Using coefficient-of-variation modelling across technical triplicates, the study counted a clone as expanded if it had at least 8 unique UMIs. TCRdb reprocessing: public reads trimmed at Q25 with fastp, clones called with MiXCR, in-frame beta chains kept. Rows matching on CDR3 protein sequence are summarized as one entry with the most common DNA and genes. TCRdb, not the authors, supplied the V and J calls. The sample yields about 52,000 distinct CDR3 sequences; roughly 3.8% were counted once. The biggest ten clones account for 5.5% to 7.5% of the sample.

Libraries from unsorted PBMCs were made from 2 million PBMCs kept in RNAlater at -80 degrees C until RNA extraction. The multiple sclerosis patients were enrolled in a US clinical protocol that used magnetic resonance imaging to evaluate disease progression. Peripheral blood was subjected to Ficoll-Hypaque density gradient centrifugation to isolate PBMCs, which were then cryopreserved in liquid nitrogen. What the work shows at the level of the full study, not this receptor alone: No clinical or MRI features were associated with the MS cluster, and the authors said that larger cohorts are needed. TCR clonal expansion was greatest in HAM/TSP patients and smallest in MS patients, who ranked below even healthy controls. Across subjects, expanded clones never shared an identical CDR3 amino acid sequence, which suggests that the TCR-beta repertoires in every group were private. In phylogenetic analysis, the repertoires of 18 of 34 MS patients grouped into a cluster of related CDR3 sequences, which suggests a possible signature at the repertoire level.

This clonotype was counted many times. The antigen it binds to is not known. Qualities for individual bases were not recorded, and no much larger clone is one base off. From the germline V gene, CDR1 is SGHTA and CDR2 is FQGNSA. The V end loses 4 bases and the J end loses 6 bases, and a stretch of 12 bases separates them. There are 13 amino acids in the CDR3, from cysteine to phenylalanine inclusive. The entry retains the CDR3 DNA only, 39 bases that are in frame from base 1. The V gene is TRBV7-2 and the J gene is TRBJ1-1; TRBD1 is a possible D gene, resting on 5 matching bases. The source of this sequence is a man aged 60 to 75 with multiple sclerosis. Sequencing input: PBMCs. At the DNA level, the sequence is TGTGCCAGCAGCTCCCCAGGGAAGGCTGAAGCTTTCTTT. Protein translation: CASSSPGKAEAFF. Supplemented by the reference TRBV7-2 and TRBJ1-1 proteins around the CDR3, the complete variable domain is GAGVSQSPSNKVTEKGKDVELRCDPISGHTALYWYRQSLGQGLEFLIYFQGNSAPDKSGLPSDRFSAERTGGSVSTLTIQRTQQEDSAVYLCASSSPGKAEAFFGQGTRLTVV.